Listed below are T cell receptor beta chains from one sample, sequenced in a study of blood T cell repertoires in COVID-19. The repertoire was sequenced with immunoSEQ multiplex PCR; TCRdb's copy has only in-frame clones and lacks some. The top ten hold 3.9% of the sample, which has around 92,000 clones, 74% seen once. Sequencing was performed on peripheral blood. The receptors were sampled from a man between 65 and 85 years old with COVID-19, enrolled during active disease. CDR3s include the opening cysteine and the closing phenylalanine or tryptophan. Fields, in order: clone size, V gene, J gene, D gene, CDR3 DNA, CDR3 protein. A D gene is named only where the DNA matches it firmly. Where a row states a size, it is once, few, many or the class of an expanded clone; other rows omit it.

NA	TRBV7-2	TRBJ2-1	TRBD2	TGTGCCAGCAGCTTAGTAGGAGCGGGACTGGGGAATGAGCAGTTCTTC	CASSLVGAGLGNEQFF
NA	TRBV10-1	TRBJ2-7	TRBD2	TGCGCCAGCAGTGTCTCTCTAGCGGTTTCCTACGAGCAGTACTTC	CASSVSLAVSYEQYF
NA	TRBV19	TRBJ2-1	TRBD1	TGTGCCAGTAGTATGACCCACCGGGACAGGGACGACAATGAGCAGTTCTTC	CASSMTHRDRDDNEQFF
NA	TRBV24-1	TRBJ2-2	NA	TGTGCCACCAGTGATGAGGGCGTCACCGGGGAGCTGTTTTTT	CATSDEGVTGELFF
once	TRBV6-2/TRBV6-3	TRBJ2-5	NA	TGTGCCAGCAGTTACTCGATTCGGGTTCTGCAGGGTCGGGCAGAGACCCAGTACTTC	CASSYSIRVLQGRAETQYF
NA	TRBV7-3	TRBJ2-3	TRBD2	TGTGCCAGCAGCTTTGATCCAGCGGGGTTAAAGGATACGCAGTATTTT	CASSFDPAGLKDTQYF
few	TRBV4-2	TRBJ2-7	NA	TGTGCCAGCAGCCATTACTTTTCCTCCTACGAGCAGTACTTC	CASSHYFSSYEQYF
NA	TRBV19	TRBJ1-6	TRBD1	TGTGCCAGTAGTCCACTTGGGACAGCCGAAAATTCACCCCTCCACTTT	CASSPLGTAENSPLHF
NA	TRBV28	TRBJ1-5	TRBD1	TGTGCCAGCAGTTTAGACAGGGGGCTTCCACCCCAGCATTTT	CASSLDRGLPPQHF
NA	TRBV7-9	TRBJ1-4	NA	TGTGCCAGCAGCTTAACTGCAACTAATGAAAAACTGTTTTTT	CASSLTATNEKLFF
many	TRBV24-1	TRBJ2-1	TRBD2	TGTGCCACCAGTCATCCTAGCGGGAGGGCAGATCTGGGGAGTGAGCAGTTCTTC	CATSHPSGRADLGSEQFF
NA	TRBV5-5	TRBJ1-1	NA	TGTGCCAGCAGCGCCCTCATTGGCGGTTACACTGAAGCTTTCTTT	CASSALIGGYTEAFF
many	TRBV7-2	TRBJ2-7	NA	TGTGCCAGCAGCTTATCCTACGTCGTAAGAAGCTCCTACGAGCAGTACTTC	CASSLSYVVRSSYEQYF
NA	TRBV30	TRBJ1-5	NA	TGTGCCTGGAGCGCTGACATTGGGGGGGGCAATCAGCCCCAGCATTTT	CAWSADIGGGNQPQHF
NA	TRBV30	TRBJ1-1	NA	TGTGCCTGGATGAGAGTTGAAGCTTTCTTT	CAWMRVEAFF
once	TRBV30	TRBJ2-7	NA	TGTGCCTGGAGGATCAACGGGGTCTACGAGCAGTACTTC	CAWRINGVYEQYF